The 17 T cell receptor beta chains presented below share a single source sample, sequenced in a study of blood T cell repertoires in COVID-19. Clones were read by immunoSEQ multiplex PCR, and TCRdb kept only the in-frame ones, dropping some. Among 210,000 or so clones listed, roughly 90% were seen once. Sequenced sample: peripheral blood. The source is a woman between 40 and 50 years old who had recovered from COVID-19.

This clone showed up just a few times. The V gene is TRBV5-6, the J gene TRBJ2-1; no definite D call. V lost 0 bases and J 10 bases, leaving 5 bases between the germline ends. Looked up from germline, CDR1 is SGHDT and CDR2 is YYEEEE. The CDR3 contains 11 residues. CDR3 nucleotide sequence: TGTGCCAGCAGCTTGGCCGGGGAGCAGTTCTTC. Its translation is CASSLAGEQFF. Complete variable domain (other parts from reference TRBV5-6 and TRBJ2-1): DAGVTQSPTHLIKTRGQQVTLRCSPKSGHDTVSWYQQALGQGPQFIFQYYEEEERQRGNFPDRFSGHQFPNYSSELNVNALLLGDSALYLCASSLAGEQFFGPGTRLTVL.

CDR3 in amino acids: CASSTRLAVITYEQYF. DNA of the CDR3: TGTGCCAGCAGTACCCGTCTAGCGGTAATCACCTACGAGCAGTACTTC. The V and J genes are TRBV28 and TRBJ2-7; 7 bases align to TRBD2. The germline V gene encodes CDR1 MDHEN and CDR2 SYDVKM. The CDR3 loop spans 16 amino acids. The junction had 12 bases not matched to a gene; V was cut back by 5 bases and J by 2 bases.

The chain recombines TRBV19 with TRBJ1-2; 7 positions agree with TRBD1. Germline values: CDR1 LNHDA, CDR2 SQIVND (reference sequence). V trimming: 5 bases; J trimming: 2 bases; junction bases outside the gene matches: 8. CDR3 length: 15 residues. CDR3 DNA: TGTGCCAGTAGTTCGACAAACAGGGGAAACTATGGCTACACCTTC. Translation: CASSSTNRGNYGYTF.

CDR3 in DNA: TGTGCCAGCAGCCAAGTCCCCTTGGGAGCAGCCTATGGCTACACCTTC. Translated, it gives CASSQVPLGAAYGYTF. The genes are TRBV14 and TRBJ1-2; no clear D. CDR1 is SGHDN, CDR2 FVKESK, per germline. The CDR3 totals 16 residues. V was clipped by 1 base and J by 4 bases, with 16 bases between them.

The genes are TRBV5-1 and TRBJ2-7, with D possibly TRBD1 on 6 matching bases. V dropped 5 bases and J dropped 2 bases, with 14 bases sitting between them. Germline loops: CDR1 SGHRS, CDR2 YFSETQ. This CDR3 has 14 residues. The CDR3 DNA follows: TGCGCCAGCAGAATAGAAACAGGGCCCTACGAGCAGTACTTC. Its translation is CASRIETGPYEQYF.

The V call is TRBV7-9, the J call TRBJ2-7; a possible D gene is TRBD1 (5 bases). Germline assignment: CDR1 SEHNR and CDR2 FQNEAQ (reference sequence). The CDR3 is 12 amino acids. V dropped 0 bases and J dropped 6 bases, with 6 bases sitting between them. The CDR3: CASSLAQAEQYF. CDR3 sequence (DNA): TGTGCCAGCAGCTTAGCACAGGCCGAGCAGTACTTC.

The chain has TRBV15 and TRBJ2-7; D is possibly TRBD2 (6 bases). Germline V gene data show CDR1 as LNHNV and CDR2 as YYDKDF (reference sequence). The CDR3 is 18 amino acids. With 1 base removed from V and 2 bases from J, the gap between germline ends came to 21 bases. CDR3 sequence (DNA): TGTGCCACCAGCAGAGCTAAACTATGGGGACTTTCAACCTACGAGCAGTACTTC. Encoded protein: CATSRAKLWGLSTYEQYF.

J is TRBJ2-1 and V is TRBV30, with 7 nucleotides matching TRBD2. The germline CDR1 and CDR2 sequences are GTSNPN and SVGIG (reference sequence). V lost 2 bases to trimming and J lost 7 bases; unmatched junction nucleotides: 5. This CDR3 region has 13 residues. The CDR3 DNA reads as TGTGCCTGGAGTAGGGAGGGCCGGAATGAGCAGTTCTTC. Protein product: CAWSREGRNEQFF.

V and J are TRBV10-3 and TRBJ2-2, with TRBD1 identical over 7 bases. CDR3 length: 15 amino acids. Trimming removed 3 bases from V and 3 bases from J; junction bases left unmatched: 4. Germline CDR1 and CDR2: ENHRY and SYGVKD. The CDR3 DNA is TGTGCCATCAGTGACGACAGGGCCGACACCGGGGAGCTGTTTTTT. Translating it yields CAISDDRADTGELFF.

The chain is built from TRBV6-1 and TRBJ1-1; D might be TRBD1 (6 bases). Germline values: CDR1 MNHNS, CDR2 SASEGT. The CDR3 runs 15 residues. The V end was cut by 0 bases, the J end by 3 bases, with 11 bases between. CDR3 sequence: CASSEAGARDTEAFF. The CDR3 nucleotides are TGTGCCAGCAGTGAAGCGGGGGCTCGGGACACTGAAGCTTTCTTT.

This clone was found once. V gene TRBV3-1 (or the pseudogene TRBV3-2) combines with J gene TRBJ2-3, with 9 nucleotides matching TRBD2. V shed 4 bases, J shed 3 bases, and the junction held 11 bases outside the gene matches. Germline-derived CDR1 and CDR2 are LGHDT and YNNKEL (reference sequence). This CDR3 has 17 amino acids. CDR3 bases: TGTGCCAGCAGCCGTAGCGGTGCGGGAGGGCCGACAGATACGCAGTATTTT. Translated, it gives CASSRSGAGGPTDTQYF.

CDR3 coding DNA: TGTGCCAGCAGCTTAGGAGACGACAGGGTCGGGACCCAGTACTTC. The encoded protein is CASSLGDDRVGTQYF. The chain combines TRBV11-3 with TRBJ2-5; 7 bases are a match to TRBD1. Germline V gives CDR1 SGHNT, CDR2 YENEEA. The CDR3 spans 15 residues. The ends lost 1 base at V and 7 bases at J; junction bases unmatched: 9.

Here the CDR3 reads CASSHVGQGHEQYF. In nucleotides, the CDR3 is TGCGCCAGCAGCCATGTGGGGCAGGGCCACGAGCAGTACTTC. The genes are TRBV4-3 and TRBJ2-7; D perhaps matches TRBD1 (5 bases). Trimming left V 3 bases short and J 5 bases short, with 14 bases between. CDR3 length: 14 residues. The germline gives CDR1 LGHNA, CDR2 YSLEER.

This clone occurred once. The chain is built from TRBV28 and TRBJ2-3, with 12 bases identical to TRBD2. The V segment lost 6 bases and the J segment 0 bases; nucleotides outside the gene matches: 4. Germline V lookup: CDR1 MDHEN, CDR2 SYDVKM. The CDR3 covers 16 residues. CDR3 loop: CASRGLAGESTDTQYF. The CDR3 nucleotides are TGTGCCAGCAGGGGACTAGCGGGTGAGAGCACAGATACGCAGTATTTT.

V gene TRBV5-1 combines with J gene TRBJ2-1; the D gene is possibly TRBD1 (6 bases). V was clipped by 3 bases and J by 8 bases, with 15 bases between them. The CDR3 contains 14 residues. Germline V lookup: CDR1 SGHRS, CDR2 YFSETQ. This CDR3 is CASSSQGIAYEQFF. Here the CDR3 DNA reads TGCGCCAGCAGCTCTCAGGGGATAGCCTATGAGCAGTTCTTC.

This clone showed up just once. This chain uses TRBV11-3 with TRBJ2-2; 7 nucleotides agree with TRBD1. This CDR3 has 14 residues. V lost 6 bases and J lost 5; bases outside the gene matches: 6. The germline gives CDR1 SGHNT, CDR2 YENEEA. This CDR3 is CASSITGVTGELFF. In DNA form, the CDR3 reads TGTGCCAGCAGTATTACAGGGGTGACCGGGGAGCTGTTTTTT.

The sample holds a few counts of this clone. The chain combines TRBV5-1 with TRBJ1-6, with TRBD1 matching over 8 bases. V was clipped by 4 bases and J by 6 bases; unmatched bases: 6. Germline CDR1 is SGHRS and CDR2 is YFSETQ. The CDR3 runs to 15 residues. Here the CDR3 DNA reads TGCGCCAGCAGCGACCGGACAGGGACTAATTCACCCCTCCACTTT. This translates into CASSDRTGTNSPLHF.